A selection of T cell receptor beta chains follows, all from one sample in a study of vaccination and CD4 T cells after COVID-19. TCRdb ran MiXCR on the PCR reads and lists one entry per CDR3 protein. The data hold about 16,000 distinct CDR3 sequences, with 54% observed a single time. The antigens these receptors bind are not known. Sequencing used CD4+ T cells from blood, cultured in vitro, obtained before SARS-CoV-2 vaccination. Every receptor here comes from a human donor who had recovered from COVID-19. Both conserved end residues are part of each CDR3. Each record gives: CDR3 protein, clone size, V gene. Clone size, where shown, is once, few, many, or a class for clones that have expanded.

CASSFYTDTQYF	few	TRBV12-3/TRBV12-4
CASSEGDRPF	NA	TRBV2
CASSPGTRGTDTQYF	NA	TRBV12-3/TRBV12-4
CASSLGGGVGQETQYF	few	TRBV28
CASLPYSGRAGEQYF	NA	TRBV7-6
CSARSRLQYYNEQFF	NA	TRBV20-1
CSATSGRAGETQYF	NA	TRBV20-1
CASSRGYGTDTQYF	NA	TRBV27
CASSERPSSGGGGHYGYTF	few	TRBV6-1
CASSSRTSGRAWQYEQYF	NA	TRBV7-9
CASSYSGADYGYTF	NA	TRBV6-5
CASSYRETDTQYF	NA	TRBV6-2/TRBV6-3
CSANPGASGRNEQFF	NA	TRBV20-1
CASSSGAFYEQYF	NA	TRBV28
CSAKHSSYNEQFF	few	TRBV20-1
CATSHGPPGTGLNEKLFF	few	TRBV15
CASSRTSGQETQYF	once	TRBV5-1
CASSIELAVQETQYF	NA	TRBV19
CAWRNPGQRGRGVYSPLHF	NA	TRBV30